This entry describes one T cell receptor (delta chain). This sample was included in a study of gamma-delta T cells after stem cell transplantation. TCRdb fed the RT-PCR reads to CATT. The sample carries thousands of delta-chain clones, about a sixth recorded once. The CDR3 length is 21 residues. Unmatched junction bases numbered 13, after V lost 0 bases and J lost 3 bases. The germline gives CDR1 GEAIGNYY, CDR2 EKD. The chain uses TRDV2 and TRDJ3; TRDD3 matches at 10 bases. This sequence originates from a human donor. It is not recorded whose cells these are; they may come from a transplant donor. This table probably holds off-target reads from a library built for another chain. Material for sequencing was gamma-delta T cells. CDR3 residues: CACDTLSRTGGFGWDTRQMFF. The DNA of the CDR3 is TGTGCCTGTGACACCCTGTCCCGTACTGGGGGATTTGGCTGGGACACCCGACAGATGTTTTTC.